The rows below give T cell receptor beta chains drawn from one sample of a study of blood T cell repertoires in COVID-19. TCRdb's copy holds only in-frame clones and misses some; the assay was immunoSEQ multiplex PCR. The sample consists of 54,000 or so clones, 80% to 90% of them appearing once. Sample: peripheral blood. Every receptor here comes from a human donor in a cohort sampled during active COVID-19. Both conserved end residues are part of each CDR3. Fields, in order: V gene, D gene, clone size, J gene, CDR3 DNA, CDR3 protein. A D gene is named only where the DNA matches it firmly. Size values are once, few and many counts, or a class for expanded clones, and some rows have none.

>TRBV4-2|-|once|TRBJ1-6
TGTGCCAGCAGCCAGAGCTCCTATAATTCACCCCTCCACTTT
CASSQSSYNSPLHF
>TRBV19|-|-|TRBJ2-7
TGTGCCAGTAGTGAGAGGCGGGGGCCAAGATACGAGCAGTACTTC
CASSERRGPRYEQYF
>TRBV6-2/TRBV6-3|TRBD2|few|TRBJ2-3
TGTGCCAGCAGTTACTCGGGGACTATGGAGGGTACGCAGTATTTT
CASSYSGTMEGTQYF
>TRBV5-1|TRBD2|-|TRBJ2-3
TGCGCCAGCAGCTTAGCGGGGGGGCGGTGGACGCAGTATTTT
CASSLAGGRWTQYF
>TRBV5-1|-|-|TRBJ1-2
TGCGCCAGCAGCCCGACAGGAGACTATGGCTACACCTTC
CASSPTGDYGYTF
>TRBV10-1|TRBD2|few|TRBJ2-7
TGCGCCAGCAGCGGAGGGACGGCGCAACTAGCGGGTGAGTGGTACGAGCAGTACTTC
CASSGGTAQLAGEWYEQYF
>TRBV7-9|-|few|TRBJ1-6
TGTGCCAGCAGCTTGGGTAATCCCAGCAGGTCACCCCTCCACTTT
CASSLGNPSRSPLHF
>TRBV3-1/TRBV3-2|-|-|TRBJ2-4
TGTGCCAGCAGCCAAGGTGTGGGAGGTTGGGACATTCAGTACTTC
CASSQGVGGWDIQYF
>TRBV5-4|TRBD1|-|TRBJ2-7
TGTGCCAGCAGCAACCGGGACAGGGTTACCTACGAGCAGTACTTC
CASSNRDRVTYEQYF
>TRBV7-6|-|once|TRBJ2-7
TGTGCCAGCAGCTTAGCTGGGGCAGGATATTCCTACGAGCAGTACTTC
CASSLAGAGYSYEQYF
>TRBV12-3/TRBV12-4|-|-|TRBJ2-5
TGTGCCAGCAGTGGGCAGACGGCCCAGTACTTC
CASSGQTAQYF